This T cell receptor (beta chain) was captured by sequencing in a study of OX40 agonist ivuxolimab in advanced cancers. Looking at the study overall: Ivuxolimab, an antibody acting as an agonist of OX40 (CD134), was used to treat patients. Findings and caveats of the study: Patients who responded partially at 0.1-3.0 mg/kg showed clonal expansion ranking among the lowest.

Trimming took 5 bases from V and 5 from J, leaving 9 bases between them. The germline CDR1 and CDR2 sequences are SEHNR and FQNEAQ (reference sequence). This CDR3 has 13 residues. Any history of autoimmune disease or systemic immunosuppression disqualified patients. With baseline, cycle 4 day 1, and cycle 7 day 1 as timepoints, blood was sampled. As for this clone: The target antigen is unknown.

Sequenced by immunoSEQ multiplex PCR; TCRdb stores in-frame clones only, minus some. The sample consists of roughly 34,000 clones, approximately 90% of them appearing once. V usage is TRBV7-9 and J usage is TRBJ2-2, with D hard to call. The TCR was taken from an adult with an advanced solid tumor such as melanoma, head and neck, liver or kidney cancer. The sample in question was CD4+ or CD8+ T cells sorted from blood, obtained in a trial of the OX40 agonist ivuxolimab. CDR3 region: CASSNDPTGELFF. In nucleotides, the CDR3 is TGTGCCAGCAGCAACGACCCTACCGGGGAGCTGTTTTTT.